These 13 T cell receptor beta chains share one sample of origin, sequenced in a study of blood T cell repertoires in COVID-19 (TCRdb year 2020). Preparation of the library involved the immunoSEQ multiplex PCR assay. TCRdb retrieved this table from immuneACCESS and kept in-frame rearrangements only. Not all clones are present; in checked studies, unresolved V genes account for under half, and no reason is known for the remainder. Across this sample there are fewer than 300,000 clones, with around 90% seen only once. Around 0.78% of the sample lies in the top ten. The sequencing input was peripheral blood. The receptor set was obtained from a woman aged 30 to 39 with acute or convalescent COVID-19.

The V gene is TRBV14, the J gene TRBJ1-3, with D uncertain. This CDR3 is built from 15 residues. The germline CDR1 and CDR2 sequences are SGHDN and FVKESK. Trimming removed 4 bases from V and 0 bases from J, with 10 bases in between. CDR3: CASSPEVVSGNTIYF. Written as DNA, the CDR3 is TGTGCCAGCAGCCCCGAGGTGGTCTCTGGAAACACCATATATTTT. Together with reference TRBV14 and TRBJ1-3, the CDR3 gives the full variable domain: EAGVTQFPSHSVIEKGQTVTLRCDPISGHDNLYWYRRVMGKEIKFLLHFVKESKQDESGMPNNRFLAERTGGTYSTLKVQPAELEDSGVYFCASSPEVVSGNTIYFGEGSWLTVV.

The J gene is TRBJ2-1, the V gene TRBV2; D remains unclear. CDR3 size: 12 residues. CDR1 and CDR2 from the germline V gene are SNHLY and FYNNEI. V dropped 7 bases and J dropped 6 bases, with 10 bases sitting between them. The CDR3 nucleotides read TGTGCCAGCAACAGAGACGGCAATGAGCAGTTCTTC. This translates into CASNRDGNEQFF.

This clone occurred a few times. V is TRBV7-3 and J is TRBJ1-2; 9 nucleotides line up with TRBD1. Germline V gene sequence: CDR1 SGHTA, CDR2 FQGTGA. V dropped 5 bases and J dropped 10; count of bases not matched to a gene: 8. The CDR3 consists of 13 residues. CDR3 sequence (DNA): TGTGCCAGCAGCCGAGGACAGGGGCTTGACTACACCTTC. Protein sequence: CASSRGQGLDYTF.

The rearrangement joins TRBV30 to TRBJ2-7; D gene unclear. This CDR3 region has 12 residues. Germline V gives CDR1 GTSNPN, CDR2 SVGIG (reference sequence). V was pared by 2 bases and J by 1 base, with 6 bases between. The CDR3 is CAWSYSSYEQYF. CDR3 in DNA: TGTGCCTGGAGTTACAGTTCCTACGAGCAGTACTTC.

The CDR3 protein is CASSHTFGAGGPVEQYF. The CDR3 region has the DNA TGTGCCAGCAGCCATACTTTCGGGGCGGGAGGGCCTGTCGAGCAGTACTTC. The rearrangement joins TRBV3-1 (or the pseudogene TRBV3-2) to TRBJ2-7, with 9 bases that match TRBD2. Trimming removed 3 bases from V and 6 bases from J; junction bases left unmatched: 15. The CDR3 spans 17 residues. The germline gives CDR1 LGHDT, CDR2 YNNKEL (reference sequence).

CDR3 region: CASSPIGGTAYNEQFF. In nucleotides, the CDR3 is TGTGCCAGCAGCCCCATCGGCGGGACGGCCTACAATGAGCAGTTCTTC. J is TRBJ2-1 and V is TRBV14; D may be TRBD2 (6 bases). The V end was cut by 4 bases, the J end by 2 bases, with 15 bases between. The CDR3 sequence is 16 residues long. Germline lookup yields CDR1 SGHDN and CDR2 FVKESK.

V usage is TRBV9 and J usage is TRBJ2-7; TRBD2 matches 8 bases. The CDR3 is 16 residues long. V gave up 4 bases and J gave up 2 bases; unmatched junction bases: 11. Germline V CDR1 and CDR2: SGDLS, YYNGEE. The CDR3 sequence is CASSPSGTSFAYEQYF. The CDR3, as DNA: TGTGCCAGCAGCCCATCCGGGACTAGTTTTGCCTACGAGCAGTACTTC.

This clone is a singleton in its sample. The chain joins TRBV10-2 to TRBJ2-1, with 8 bases that match TRBD2. CDR1 WSHSY and CDR2 SAAADI come from the germline V gene. The CDR3 covers 15 residues. The junction had 4 bases not matched to a gene; V was cut back by 6 bases and J by 0 bases. Written as DNA, the CDR3 is TGCGCCAGCAGGGGAAGCGGGAGCTCCTACAATGAGCAGTTCTTC. Encoded protein: CASRGSGSSYNEQFF.

This clone was found once. CDR3 nucleotide sequence: TGTGCCACCAGTGATCGGAGGGGAGGCAGCTCCTACAATGAGCAGTTCTTC. Translation gives CATSDRRGGSSYNEQFF. The J gene is TRBJ2-1, the V gene TRBV24-1; D is perhaps TRBD2 (6 bases). This CDR3 spans 17 amino acids. Trimming cost V 3 bases and J 0 bases, with 14 bases left between them. The germline V gene encodes CDR1 KGHDR and CDR2 SFDVKD.

This chain uses TRBV7-6 with TRBJ2-7, with 9 positions matching TRBD2. The length of the CDR3 is 20 residues. Trimming took 5 bases from V and 2 from J; bases not matched to a gene: 22. Germline V gene data show CDR1 as SGHVS and CDR2 as FNYEAQ. The CDR3: CASSPVSFSITSGSTYEQYF. The CDR3 bases are TGTGCCAGCAGCCCCGTCTCATTCTCGATAACTAGCGGGTCCACCTACGAGCAGTACTTC.

The chain recombines TRBV27 with TRBJ2-1, with 9 bases fitting TRBD1. Germline-derived CDR1 and CDR2 are MNHEY and SMNVEV (reference sequence). This CDR3 is built from 15 residues. J gave up 9 bases and V 1 base, and 7 bases lay outside the gene matches. CDR3 sequence (DNA): TGTGCCAGCAGTTTATTTACAGGGGGCTTGGGTGAGCAGTTCTTC. It encodes CASSLFTGGLGEQFF.

V gene TRBV19 combines with J gene TRBJ2-4; TRBD2 matches 11 bases. With V trimmed by 10 bases and J by 8 bases, 10 bases remained unmatched. Germline lookup yields CDR1 LNHDA and CDR2 SQIVND (reference sequence). The CDR3 has 14 residues. The DNA of the CDR3 is TGTGCCACCGACCCTAGCGGGAGGACGGACATTCAGTACTTC. Protein product: CATDPSGRTDIQYF.

The V call is TRBV7-3, the J call TRBJ2-1; 8 bases align to TRBD2. This CDR3 is 16 amino acids long. Losses at the gene ends were 5 bases for V and 0 bases for J; bases not matched to a gene: 6. The germline CDR1 and CDR2 sequences are SGHTA and FQGTGA. For the CDR3, the DNA is TGTGCCAGCAGCATTTTAGCGGGAAGCTCCTACAATGAGCAGTTCTTC. Translated: CASSILAGSSYNEQFF. Full variable domain (rest looked up from reference TRBV7-3 and TRBJ2-1): GAGVSQTPSNKVTEKGKYVELRCDPISGHTALYWYRQSLGQGPEFLIYFQGTGAADDSGLPNDRFFAVRPEGSVSTLKIQRTERGDSAVYLCASSILAGSSYNEQFFGPGTRLTVL.